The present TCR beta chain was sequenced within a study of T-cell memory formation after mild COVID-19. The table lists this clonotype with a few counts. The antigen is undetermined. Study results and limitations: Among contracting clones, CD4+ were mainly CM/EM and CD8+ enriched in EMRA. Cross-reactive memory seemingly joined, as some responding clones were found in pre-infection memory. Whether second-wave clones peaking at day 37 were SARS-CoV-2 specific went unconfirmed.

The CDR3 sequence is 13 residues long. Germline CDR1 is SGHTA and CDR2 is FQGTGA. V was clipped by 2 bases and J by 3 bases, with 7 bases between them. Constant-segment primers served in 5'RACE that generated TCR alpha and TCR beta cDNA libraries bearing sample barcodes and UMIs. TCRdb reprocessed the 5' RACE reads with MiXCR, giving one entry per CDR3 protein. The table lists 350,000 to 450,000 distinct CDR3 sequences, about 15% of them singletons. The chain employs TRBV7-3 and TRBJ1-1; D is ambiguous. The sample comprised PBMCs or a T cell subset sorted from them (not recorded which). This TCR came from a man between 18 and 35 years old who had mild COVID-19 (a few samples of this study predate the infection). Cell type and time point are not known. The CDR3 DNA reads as TGTGCCAGCAGCTTACGGGTGGACACTGAAGCTTTCTTT. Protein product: CASSLRVDTEAFF.